The clone carrying this T cell receptor beta chain showed up just a few times. Its antigen is currently unknown. The data were obtained in a study of human T cells and chemical hapten exposure. Study-level background: Upper-back patches of 0.01% DPC were read at 6 days.

In the authors' methods: Between about 20,000 and 750,000 TCRs appeared in each sample, and the median stood at 95,638. TCRdb called the RACE reads again in MiXCR, with one record for every CDR3 protein. The V and J calls, along with clone size, are taken from TCRdb and not from the paper's own processing. The data contain approximately 400,000 distinct CDR3 sequences, more than 4.5% of them singletons. The V gene's germline CDR1 is MNHEY and CDR2 SVGEGT. The length of the CDR3 is 14 residues. Germline trimming cut 8 bases from V and 0 bases from J; bases unmatched to any gene: 6. The study, taken as a whole, reports: DPC sensitization did not alter TCRs above 1 in 1000 frequency.

Time point noted: pre-sensitization, week 0. As for treatment: therapeutic diphenylcyclopropenone sensitization with weekly scalp DPC. The receptor comes from a woman aged 45-65 years with alopecia areata. Some clones in this sample may be carry-over from other donors' samples. The gene calls are TRBV6-2 or TRBV6-3 and TRBJ2-7; 8 bases are shared with TRBD1. Source: whole blood, taken in connection with sensitization to the hapten diphenylcyclopropenone (DPC). The CDR3 loop is CASGADRASYEQYF. As DNA, the CDR3 is TGTGCCAGCGGGGCGGACAGGGCCTCCTACGAGCAGTACTTC.